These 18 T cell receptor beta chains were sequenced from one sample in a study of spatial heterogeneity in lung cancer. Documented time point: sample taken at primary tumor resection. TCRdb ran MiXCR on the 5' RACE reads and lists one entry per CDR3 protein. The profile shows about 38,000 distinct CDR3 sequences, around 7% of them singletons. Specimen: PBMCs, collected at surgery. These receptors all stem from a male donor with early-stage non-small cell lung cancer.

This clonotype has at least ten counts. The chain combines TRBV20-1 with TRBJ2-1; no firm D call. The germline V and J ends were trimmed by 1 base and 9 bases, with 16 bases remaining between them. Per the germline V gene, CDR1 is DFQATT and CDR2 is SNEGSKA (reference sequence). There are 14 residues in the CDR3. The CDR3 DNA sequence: TGCAGTGCTAGAGGGGGTGGGCCGGTTGGTGAGCAGTTCTTC. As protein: CSARGGGPVGEQFF.

CDR3 amino acids: CASSPHGLNTGELFF. CDR3 in DNA: TGCGCCAGCAGCCCCCATGGACTGAACACCGGGGAGCTGTTTTTT. V usage is TRBV4-3 and J usage is TRBJ2-2, with D possibly TRBD2 on 5 matching bases. V lost 4 bases and J 1 base, leaving 10 bases between the germline ends. This CDR3 is built from 15 residues. Per germline, CDR1 LGHNA and CDR2 YSLEER.

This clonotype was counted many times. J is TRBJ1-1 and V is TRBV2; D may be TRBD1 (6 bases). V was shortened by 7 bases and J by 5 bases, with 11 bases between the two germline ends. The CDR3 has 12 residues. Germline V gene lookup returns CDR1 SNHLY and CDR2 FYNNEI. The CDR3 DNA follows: TGTGCCAGCATTGGGGGCTGGACTGAAGCTTTCTTT. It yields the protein CASIGGWTEAFF.

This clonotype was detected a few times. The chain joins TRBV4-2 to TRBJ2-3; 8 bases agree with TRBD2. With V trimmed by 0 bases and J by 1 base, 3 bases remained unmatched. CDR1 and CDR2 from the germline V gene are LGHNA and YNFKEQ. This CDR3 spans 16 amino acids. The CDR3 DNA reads TGTGCCAGCAGCCAAGAGGTGACTAGCGGCACAGATACGCAGTATTTT. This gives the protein CASSQEVTSGTDTQYF.

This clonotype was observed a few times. This chain's CDR3 is CASSLDLGAIPTGELFF. The CDR3 DNA follows: TGCGCCAGCAGCTTGGATCTCGGGGCGATCCCCACCGGGGAGCTGTTTTTT. This rearrangement joins TRBV5-1 to TRBJ2-2; the D call may be TRBD1 or TRBD2 (5 bases each). The ends were cut back, 0 bases at V and 4 bases at J, with 16 bases in the middle. Germline V CDR1 and CDR2: SGHRS, YFSETQ. The CDR3 runs 17 residues.

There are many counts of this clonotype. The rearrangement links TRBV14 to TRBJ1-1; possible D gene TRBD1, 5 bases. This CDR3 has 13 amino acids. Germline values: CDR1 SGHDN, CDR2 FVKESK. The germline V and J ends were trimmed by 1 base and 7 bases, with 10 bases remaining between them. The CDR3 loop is CASSQGRGYEAFF. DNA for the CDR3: TGTGCCAGCAGCCAAGGCCGGGGGTATGAAGCTTTCTTT.

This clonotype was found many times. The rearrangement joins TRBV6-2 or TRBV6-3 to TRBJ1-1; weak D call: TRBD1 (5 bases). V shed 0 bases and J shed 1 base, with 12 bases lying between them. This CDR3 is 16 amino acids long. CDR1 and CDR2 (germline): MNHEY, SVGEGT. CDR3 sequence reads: CASSYSAGRSNTEAFF. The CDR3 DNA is TGTGCCAGCAGTTACTCGGCAGGGAGGTCGAACACTGAAGCTTTCTTT.

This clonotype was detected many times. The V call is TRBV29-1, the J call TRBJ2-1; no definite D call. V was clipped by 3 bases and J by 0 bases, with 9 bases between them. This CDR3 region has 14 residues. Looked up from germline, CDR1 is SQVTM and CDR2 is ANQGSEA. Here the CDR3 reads CSVEGADSYNEQFF. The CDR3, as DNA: TGCAGCGTTGAGGGTGCTGACTCCTACAATGAGCAGTTCTTC.

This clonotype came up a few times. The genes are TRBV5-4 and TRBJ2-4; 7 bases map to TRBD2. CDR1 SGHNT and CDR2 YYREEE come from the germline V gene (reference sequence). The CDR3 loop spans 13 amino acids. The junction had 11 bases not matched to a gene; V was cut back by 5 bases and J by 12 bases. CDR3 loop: CASSRDSGDYQYF. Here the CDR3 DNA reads TGTGCCAGCAGTCGTGACAGCGGGGATTATCAGTACTTC.

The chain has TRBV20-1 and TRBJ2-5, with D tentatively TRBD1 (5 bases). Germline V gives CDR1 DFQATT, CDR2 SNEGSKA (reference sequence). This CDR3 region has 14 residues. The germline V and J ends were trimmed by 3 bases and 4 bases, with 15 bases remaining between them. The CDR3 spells CSASPGLGRETQYF. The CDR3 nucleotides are TGCAGTGCTAGCCCAGGGCTCGGTAGAGAGACCCAGTACTTC.

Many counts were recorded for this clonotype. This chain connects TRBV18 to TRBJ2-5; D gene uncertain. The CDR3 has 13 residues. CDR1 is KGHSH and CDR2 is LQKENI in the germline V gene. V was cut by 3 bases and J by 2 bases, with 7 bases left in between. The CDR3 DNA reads TGTGCCAGCTCACCGGGCGTACAAGAGACCCAGTACTTC. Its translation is CASSPGVQETQYF.

CDR3 protein: CASSQDSLSGNTIYF. CDR3 DNA: TGTGCCAGCAGCCAAGATTCGCTCTCTGGAAACACCATATATTTT. The chain links TRBV3-1 to TRBJ1-3; unclear D gene. CDR3 length: 15 residues. Per the germline V gene, CDR1 is LGHDT and CDR2 is YNNKEL (reference sequence). Deletions cut 0 bases from V and 0 bases from J, with 6 bases between. Variable domain in full (rest from reference TRBV3-1 and TRBJ1-3): DTAVSQTPKYLVTQMGNDKSIKCEQNLGHDTMYWYKQDSKKFLKIMFSYNNKELIINETVPNRFSPKSPDKAHLNLHINSLELGDSAVYFCASSQDSLSGNTIYFGEGSWLTVV.

Here the CDR3 reads CASSAEGQGAFETQYF. The CDR3 DNA reads TGTGCCAGCAGCGCCGAGGGACAGGGGGCGTTTGAGACCCAGTACTTC. This chain uses TRBV9 with TRBJ2-5; TRBD1 aligns across 12 bases. CDR1 and CDR2 (germline): SGDLS, YYNGEE. Unmatched junction bases numbered 8, after V lost 3 bases and J lost 5 bases. The CDR3 length is 16 residues.

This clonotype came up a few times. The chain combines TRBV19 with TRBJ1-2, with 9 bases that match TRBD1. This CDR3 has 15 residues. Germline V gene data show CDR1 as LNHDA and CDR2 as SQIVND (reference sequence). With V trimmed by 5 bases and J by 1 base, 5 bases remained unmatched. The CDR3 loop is CASSSRTGVNYGYTF. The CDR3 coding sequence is TGTGCCAGTAGTTCCCGGACAGGGGTTAACTATGGCTACACCTTC.

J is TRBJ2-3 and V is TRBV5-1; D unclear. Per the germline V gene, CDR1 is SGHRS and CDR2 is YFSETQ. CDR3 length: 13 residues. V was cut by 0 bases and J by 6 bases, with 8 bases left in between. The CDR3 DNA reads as TGCGCCAGCAGCTTGGGGGCCTCCGATACGCAGTATTTT. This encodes CASSLGASDTQYF.

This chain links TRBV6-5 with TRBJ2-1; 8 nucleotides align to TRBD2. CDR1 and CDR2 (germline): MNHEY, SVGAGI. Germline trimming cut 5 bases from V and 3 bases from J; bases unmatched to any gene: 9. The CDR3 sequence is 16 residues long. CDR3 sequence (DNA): TGTGCCAGCAGTGCCTCGACTAGCGCACGCTACAATGAGCAGTTCTTC. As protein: CASSASTSARYNEQFF.

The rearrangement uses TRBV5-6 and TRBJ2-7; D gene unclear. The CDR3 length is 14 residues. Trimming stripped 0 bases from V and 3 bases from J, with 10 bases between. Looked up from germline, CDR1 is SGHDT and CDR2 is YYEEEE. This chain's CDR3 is CASSLGQANYEQYF. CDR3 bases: TGTGCCAGCAGCTTGGGTCAGGCAAACTACGAGCAGTACTTC. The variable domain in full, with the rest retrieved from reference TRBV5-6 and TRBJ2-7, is DAGVTQSPTHLIKTRGQQVTLRCSPKSGHDTVSWYQQALGQGPQFIFQYYEEEERQRGNFPDRFSGHQFPNYSSELNVNALLLGDSALYLCASSLGQANYEQYFGPGTRLTVT.

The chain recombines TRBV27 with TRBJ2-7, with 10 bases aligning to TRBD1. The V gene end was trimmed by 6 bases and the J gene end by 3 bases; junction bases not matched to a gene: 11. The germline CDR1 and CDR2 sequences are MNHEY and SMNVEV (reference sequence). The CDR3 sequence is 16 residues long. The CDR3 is CASSPRDRGLYYEQYV. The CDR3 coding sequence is TGTGCCAGCAGCCCCCGGGACAGGGGTTTATACTACGAGCAGTACGTC.